This T cell receptor (beta chain) comes out of a study of T cell responses to AZD1222 COVID-19 vaccine. The overall study: Pooled together were second doses at about 4 or about 12 weeks.

Germline CDR1 SGHRS, CDR2 YFSETQ. V was trimmed by 0 bases and J by 5 bases, leaving 15 bases between them. CDR3 length equals 15 residues. Measured with immunoSEQ multiplex PCR; TCRdb has only the in-frame clones, and not every one. The sample has fewer than 250,000 clones; approximately 92% are singletons. The sequencing used peripheral blood, collected on day 0 of AZD1222 vaccination. The V call is TRBV5-1, the J call TRBJ2-7, with D possibly being TRBD2 (6 bases). This TCR was sampled from an adult in good health. In nucleotides, the CDR3 is TGCGCCAGCAGCTTGGTGGCGGGGCGCCCCCACGAGCAGTACTTC. Translating it yields CASSLVAGRPHEQYF.